The sequence of this TCR beta chain was determined in a study of OX40 agonist ivuxolimab in advanced cancers. Study-level information: Among those treated, three patients had partial responses, one with hepatocellular carcinoma and two with cutaneous melanoma.

Repertoires were generated with immunoSEQ multiplex PCR, while TCRdb's copy carries only in-frame clones and drops some. The sample yields about 78,000 clones, approximately 80% seen once. J lost 2 bases, V lost 8 bases, and 1 base had no gene match. CDR3 length: 13 amino acids. Per germline, CDR1 SGHTA and CDR2 FQGTGA. The source material was CD4+ or CD8+ T cells sorted from blood, sampled in a trial of the OX40 agonist ivuxolimab. The sequence was obtained from an adult with an advanced solid tumor such as melanoma, head and neck, liver or kidney cancer. The gene calls are TRBV7-3 and TRBJ2-2, with TRBD1 identical over 8 bases. The CDR3 reads CASGQGNTGELFF. DNA of the CDR3: TGTGCCAGCGGACAGGGTAACACCGGGGAGCTGTTTTTT.